This T cell receptor (beta chain) was obtained from a study of shared clonotypes between healthy human individuals (dated by TCRdb to 2020 to 2021). Describing the broader study: A few men and a couple of women, aged 18 to 49 years, made up the cohort. For each donor, CD4 naive and CD4 memory were each run on three plates, CD8 naive on two plates, and CD8 memory on one plate. Blood TCR repertoires of four to six healthy adults were deeply sequenced to estimate repertoire size and the extent of clonotype sharing between individuals. To increase sequencing depth and limit assay-specific biases, different laboratories used diverse techniques to prepare libraries and sequence TCR repertoires. Per donor, leukapheresis produced somewhere between about 0.94 and 9.5 billion PBMCs. Beyond this particular receptor, the publication reports: Incomplete sequencing was indicated by rarefaction of sorted-subset datasets, despite the large sequencing depth. Pairwise subsampling indicated that sequencing depth was expected to affect the degree of clonotype sharing among donors. Only blood was sampled, and tissue TCR repertoires likely differ from those in blood. Across a handful of donors, 5% to 6% of naive CD4, 3.5% of naive CD8, 2.3% of memory CD4, and 0.4% to 0.45% of memory CD8 clonotypes were shared. Because the study included only a small number of donors, the genetic and exposure-history diversity represented was limited. Naive subsets generally had larger estimated clonotype richness than memory subsets did. Higher generation probabilities were observed for clonotypes shared by all four sorted-subset donors than for non-shared clonotypes.

Using the deep immunoSEQ assay, multiplex PCR amplified TCR CDR3 regions from genomic DNA. Extracted genomic DNA from each cell subset was spread evenly across all wells of several immunoSEQ 96-well plates, with each plate serving as a replicate. For sorted subsets, each replicate PCR was loaded with around 200 ng genomic DNA, equivalent to 25,000 to 35,000 T cell genomes. Purified libraries were quantified with a Qubit 3.0 fluorometer, sized on a Bioanalyzer 2100, and re-quantified with the KAPA Library Quantification kit. Each immunoSEQ 96-well plate was sequenced on its own single-read 150-cycle Illumina NextSeq 550 flow cell. Turning to the authors' computational methods: Because only junctional sequences without quality scores were contained in the immunoSEQ output, filtering matching that applied to full-length reads could not be performed. To assign V/J genes and CDR3, sequences were annotated against IMGT germline references using PyIR, a Python wrapper for IgBLAST v1.9. Any read was removed if the V/J assignment was weak (E-value above 1e-6), the CDR3 was missing, or the read contained stop codons, out-of-frame junctions, or ambiguous translated residues. V3J clonotypes were defined by identical inferred V gene, J gene, and CDR3 amino acid sequence. Percentage overlap between repertoires was computed as shared unique clonotypes divided by the size of the smaller repertoire. Repertoire richness was assessed with RTK rarefaction, the Chao1 estimator, and Recon v2.1 estimates of unobserved clonotypes. For all TCRbeta clonotypes obtained by the gDNA method from several donors, generation probabilities were computed with OLGA. TCRdb retrieved this table from immuneACCESS and kept in-frame rearrangements only. Not all clones are present; in checked studies, unresolved V genes account for under half, and no reason is known for the remainder. D and trimming come from the DNA, and the V and J calls and clone size come from that table. This sample lists roughly 2.2 million clones; under 95% were detected once. 0.37% of the sample is in the top ten clones.

Donors were healthy HIV-negative adults with no recently reported acute infections or vaccinations. All donors were Caucasian adults living in Nashville, Tennessee, USA. Magnetic negative selection was used to enrich CD4+ T cells, after which naive cells were positively selected on CD45RA and the negative fraction became the memory subset. Blood was collected by leukapheresis, and PBMCs were isolated by Ficoll-Histopaque density gradient centrifugation and then cryopreserved in liquid nitrogen vapor phase. Analytical flow cytometry was used to check the purity and quantity of every magnetically sorted T cell population. Genomic DNA was isolated from every sorted fraction and measured by UV absorbance on a Nanodrop 2000c. A remark on this clone: No cognate antigen has been identified for it. There are no base qualities to consult, and no much larger clone falls within one base.

Specimen: naive CD4+ T cells from PBMCs. What this sample's cell subset or site label stands for: CD45RA+ positively selected. This receptor was obtained from a man between 18 and 29 years old in good health. Some clones in this sample may be carry-over from other donors' samples.

The nucleotides are TGTGCCAGCAGGGGGGGCTTCACAACTAATGAAAAACTGTTTTTT. The translation is CASRGGFTTNEKLFF. In this chain, TRBV2 is recombined with TRBJ1-4; the best D guess is TRBD1, with 6 bases matching. V loses 6 bases, J loses 0 bases, and the germline ends lie 11 bases apart. Looking up the germline V gene yields CDR1 SNHLY and CDR2 FYNNEI. The CDR3 contains 15 residues, cysteine and phenylalanine counted. Only the CDR3 DNA is retained, 45 bases long and in frame from the first base.